These T cell receptor beta chains were read from a single sample in a study of early T cells in non-severe SARS-CoV-2 infection. TCRdb used MiXCR to reprocess the 5' RACE reads, holding one entry per CDR3 protein. The table lists around 35,000 distinct CDR3 sequences, under 8% of them singletons. Material for sequencing was whole blood. All receptors come from an adult who was a healthcare worker with PCR-confirmed SARS-CoV-2 infection or an uninfected control (not recorded which). The CDR3 runs from the conserved cysteine through the conserved F or W. D genes are given only for firm matches. For some rows the clone size is stated as once, few or many, or as a class when expanded; others skip it.

D gene: NA; clone size: many; J gene: TRBJ2-7; V gene: TRBV7-8; CDR3 protein: CASSPGLEQYF; CDR3 DNA: TGTGCCAGCAGTCCAGGGCTAGAGCAGTACTTC
D gene: TRBD1; clone size: many; J gene: TRBJ2-2; V gene: TRBV12-3/TRBV12-4; CDR3 protein: CASSSRYRGRDTGELFF; CDR3 DNA: TGTGCCAGCAGTTCGCGCTACAGGGGGCGGGACACCGGGGAGCTGTTTTTT
D gene: NA; clone size: few; J gene: TRBJ2-4; V gene: TRBV12-3/TRBV12-4; CDR3 protein: CASSFERNIQYF; CDR3 DNA: TGTGCCAGCAGTTTTGAACGAAACATTCAGTACTTC
D gene: NA; clone size: few; J gene: TRBJ2-5; V gene: TRBV3-1; CDR3 protein: CASSQGTIQETQYF; CDR3 DNA: TGTGCCAGCAGCCAAGGAACGATTCAAGAGACCCAGTACTTC
D gene: NA; clone size: many; J gene: TRBJ2-1; V gene: TRBV7-9; CDR3 protein: CASSLASGADYNEQFF; CDR3 DNA: TGTGCCAGCAGCTTAGCTTCTGGCGCAGATTACAATGAGCAGTTCTTC
D gene: NA; clone size: medium-sized; J gene: TRBJ1-1; V gene: TRBV7-9; CDR3 protein: CASSGWDTSGTEAFF; CDR3 DNA: TGTGCCAGCAGCGGATGGGACACCTCGGGGACTGAAGCTTTCTTT
D gene: NA; clone size: many; J gene: TRBJ1-5; V gene: TRBV27; CDR3 protein: CASSLSGRSGQPQHF; CDR3 DNA: TGTGCCAGCAGTTTATCTGGTCGATCCGGTCAGCCCCAGCATTTT
D gene: TRBD2; clone size: many; J gene: TRBJ2-7; V gene: TRBV29-1; CDR3 protein: CSVAGTSGRALSLEQYF; CDR3 DNA: TGCAGCGTTGCCGGGACTAGCGGGAGGGCCCTGAGTCTCGAGCAGTACTTC
D gene: TRBD2; clone size: few; J gene: TRBJ2-5; V gene: TRBV5-1; CDR3 protein: CASSLVLAGGPNPRETQYF; CDR3 DNA: TGCGCCAGCAGCCTCGTCCTAGCGGGAGGGCCGAATCCACGAGAGACCCAGTACTTC
D gene: NA; clone size: many; J gene: TRBJ2-2; V gene: TRBV12-3/TRBV12-4; CDR3 protein: CASSLRDSETGELFF; CDR3 DNA: TGTGCCAGCAGTTTACGGGATTCCGAAACCGGGGAGCTGTTTTTT
D gene: NA; clone size: NA; J gene: TRBJ1-3; V gene: TRBV30; CDR3 protein: CAWRWAALSGNTIYF; CDR3 DNA: TGTGCCTGGAGATGGGCAGCGTTATCTGGAAACACCATATATTTT
D gene: TRBD1; clone size: few; J gene: TRBJ2-1; V gene: TRBV5-5; CDR3 protein: CASNAAGTGVWDEQFF; CDR3 DNA: TGTGCCAGCAACGCCGCCGGGACAGGGGTATGGGATGAGCAGTTCTTC
D gene: TRBD2; clone size: few; J gene: TRBJ2-3; V gene: TRBV10-3; CDR3 protein: CAISESGRIGTQYF; CDR3 DNA: TGTGCCATCAGTGAGTCCGGGAGGATTGGTACGCAGTATTTT
D gene: NA; clone size: few; J gene: TRBJ2-5; V gene: TRBV5-1; CDR3 protein: CASSLSGSQETQYF; CDR3 DNA: TGCGCCAGCAGCTTGTCCGGGAGCCAAGAGACCCAGTACTTC
D gene: TRBD2; clone size: NA; J gene: TRBJ2-3; V gene: TRBV7-9; CDR3 protein: CASSSGGSDADTQYF; CDR3 DNA: TGTGCCAGCAGCTCTGGCGGGAGTGACGCAGATACGCAGTATTTT
D gene: NA; clone size: few; J gene: TRBJ1-1; V gene: TRBV20-1; CDR3 protein: CSAGTLMNTEAFF; CDR3 DNA: TGCAGTGCTGGGACCTTGATGAACACTGAAGCTTTCTTT
D gene: NA; clone size: few; J gene: TRBJ1-2; V gene: TRBV28; CDR3 protein: CASSLMSDTARSYTF; CDR3 DNA: TGTGCCAGCAGTTTAATGTCGGACACCGCGAGAAGCTACACCTTC
D gene: NA; clone size: many; J gene: TRBJ2-3; V gene: TRBV9; CDR3 protein: CASSPRQSHAYTQYF; CDR3 DNA: TGTGCCAGCAGCCCCCGGCAATCCCACGCGTATACGCAGTATTTT
D gene: NA; clone size: few; J gene: TRBJ2-1; V gene: TRBV15; CDR3 protein: CATSRDPHIPNNEQFF; CDR3 DNA: TGTGCCACCAGCAGAGATCCCCATATTCCGAACAATGAGCAGTTCTTC
D gene: NA; clone size: few; J gene: TRBJ2-7; V gene: TRBV7-8; CDR3 protein: CASSLGHIYEQYF; CDR3 DNA: TGTGCCAGCAGCTTAGGACACATCTACGAGCAGTACTTC
D gene: TRBD1; clone size: many; J gene: TRBJ2-1; V gene: TRBV6-2/TRBV6-3; CDR3 protein: CASSYPLSGTGPNEQFF; CDR3 DNA: TGTGCCAGCAGTTACCCCCTAAGCGGGACAGGGCCTAATGAGCAGTTCTTC
D gene: NA; clone size: few; J gene: TRBJ1-4; V gene: TRBV27; CDR3 protein: CASSFGGANEKLFF; CDR3 DNA: TGTGCCAGCAGTTTCGGGGGGGCCAATGAAAAACTGTTTTTT
D gene: TRBD2; clone size: many; J gene: TRBJ2-3; V gene: TRBV7-9; CDR3 protein: CASRPTGTRSDTQYF; CDR3 DNA: TGTGCCAGCAGACCAACCGGGACTAGATCAGATACGCAGTATTTT
D gene: NA; clone size: many; J gene: TRBJ1-2; V gene: TRBV5-6; CDR3 protein: CASSLRRDYGYTF; CDR3 DNA: TGTGCCAGCAGCTTAAGGCGAGACTATGGCTACACCTTC
D gene: TRBD1; clone size: few; J gene: TRBJ2-3; V gene: TRBV5-5; CDR3 protein: CASSLERGPDTQYF; CDR3 DNA: TGTGCCAGCAGCTTGGAAAGGGGGCCAGATACGCAGTATTTT
D gene: TRBD2; clone size: few; J gene: TRBJ2-1; V gene: TRBV12-3/TRBV12-4; CDR3 protein: CASSRGLAGAREQFF; CDR3 DNA: TGTGCCAGCAGCCGCGGACTAGCGGGAGCGCGTGAGCAGTTCTTC
D gene: NA; clone size: many; J gene: TRBJ1-1; V gene: TRBV6-2/TRBV6-3; CDR3 protein: CASSQERLALDPEAFF; CDR3 DNA: TGTGCCAGCAGCCAGGAGAGGCTGGCCTTAGACCCTGAAGCTTTCTTT
D gene: NA; clone size: many; J gene: TRBJ2-3; V gene: TRBV9; CDR3 protein: CASSVMARRASTDTQYF; CDR3 DNA: TGTGCCAGCAGCGTAATGGCAAGGAGGGCGAGTACAGATACGCAGTATTTT
D gene: NA; clone size: many; J gene: TRBJ1-5; V gene: TRBV6-6; CDR3 protein: CASSPDNQPQHF; CDR3 DNA: TGTGCCAGCAGTCCAGACAATCAGCCCCAGCATTTT
D gene: NA; clone size: many; J gene: TRBJ2-2; V gene: TRBV7-8; CDR3 protein: CASRPSGAANTGELFF; CDR3 DNA: TGTGCCAGCAGGCCAAGCGGAGCCGCGAACACCGGGGAGCTGTTTTTT
D gene: NA; clone size: many; J gene: TRBJ1-2; V gene: TRBV10-3; CDR3 protein: CAISEAEYGYTF; CDR3 DNA: TGTGCCATCAGTGAGGCGGAGTATGGCTACACCTTC
D gene: NA; clone size: NA; J gene: TRBJ1-6; V gene: TRBV20-1; CDR3 protein: CSASWGTRTNSPLHF; CDR3 DNA: TGCAGTGCTAGTTGGGGGACACGGACCAATTCACCCCTCCACTTT
D gene: NA; clone size: NA; J gene: TRBJ2-7; V gene: TRBV5-1; CDR3 protein: CASSLPSSYEQYF; CDR3 DNA: TGCGCCAGCAGCTTGCCCAGCAGCTACGAGCAGTACTTC
D gene: TRBD2; clone size: NA; J gene: TRBJ2-7; V gene: TRBV20-1; CDR3 protein: CSARLRDYSYEQYF; CDR3 DNA: TGCAGTGCTAGACTCCGGGACTACTCCTACGAGCAGTACTTC